The sample holds one count of the clone carrying this T cell receptor (beta chain). This specimen belongs to a study of control samples from healthy donors and cancer patients. The assay was immunoSEQ multiplex PCR, and TCRdb's table has in-frame clones only and misses some. Seen here are approximately 120,000 clones, approximately 90% observed once, and the top ten hold about 16%. The CDR3 spans 14 residues. V was trimmed by 7 bases and J by 3 bases, leaving 13 bases between them. CDR1 is MNHEY and CDR2 is SVGAGI in the germline V gene. The clonotype was recovered from a woman between 45 and 65 years old in good health. The chain recombines TRBV6-5 with TRBJ1-5; D might be TRBD1 (6 bases). The specimen sequenced was blood. In DNA form, the CDR3 reads TGTGCCAGCATCAAAGGGGGAGCCAATCAGCCCCAGCATTTT. Translated, it gives CASIKGGANQPQHF.